A selection of T cell receptor beta chains follows, all from one sample in a study of human T cells and chemical hapten exposure. MiXCR was run by TCRdb on the RACE reads, yielding one entry per CDR3 protein. The sample holds approximately 370,000 distinct CDR3 sequences, 4.5% to 5.5% seen once. This specimen was whole blood, taken in connection with sensitization to the hapten diphenylcyclopropenone (DPC). The receptors come from a woman younger than 35 with alopecia areata. Some clones in this sample may be carry-over from other donors' samples. CDR3s include the opening cysteine and the closing phenylalanine or tryptophan. The order of the fields is J gene, D gene, V gene, clone size, CDR3 protein, CDR3 DNA. The D gene is left open where the match is weak. Clone size is shown for a subset of rows, as once, few, many or a class of expanded clone.

TRBJ2-7	TRBD1	TRBV7-2	many	CASSRDRSSYEQYF	TGTGCCAGCAGCAGGGACAGGAGCTCCTACGAGCAGTACTTC
TRBJ1-5	.	TRBV3-1	many	CASSQTRTSGTNQPQHF	TGTGCCAGCAGCCAAACCCGGACCTCCGGGACTAATCAGCCCCAGCATTTT
TRBJ2-7	TRBD2	TRBV6-5	few	CASSYPASTSGGEHSYEQYF	TGTGCCAGCAGTTACCCCGCCTCGACTAGCGGGGGGGAACACTCCTACGAGCAGTACTTC
TRBJ2-7	TRBD1	TRBV6-6	few	CASSYQGTGLYEQYF	TGTGCCAGCAGTTACCAAGGGACAGGGCTGTACGAGCAGTACTTC
TRBJ1-2	TRBD1	TRBV7-3	few	CASSSGTGGFYGYTF	TGTGCCAGCAGCTCCGGGACAGGGGGCTTCTATGGCTACACCTTC
TRBJ2-1	TRBD2	TRBV6-6	.	CATRERGVIDEQFF	TGTGCCACCCGCGAACGGGGGGTGATCGATGAGCAGTTCTTC
TRBJ2-2	.	TRBV7-6	.	CASSLESAPATGELFF	TGTGCCAGCAGCTTAGAGTCGGCCCCCGCGACCGGGGAGCTGTTTTTT
TRBJ1-1	.	TRBV20-1	.	CSAAADPWGTEAFF	TGCAGTGCTGCCGCCGACCCTTGGGGGACTGAAGCTTTCTTT
TRBJ2-3	TRBD2	TRBV7-2	.	CASSALAGDWADTQYF	TGTGCCAGCAGCGCCCTAGCGGGGGACTGGGCTGATACGCAGTATTTT
TRBJ2-3	.	TRBV7-2	few	CASSLANTDTQYF	TGTGCCAGCAGCTTAGCAAACACAGATACGCAGTATTTT
TRBJ1-5	.	TRBV19	few	CASDRFGSNQPQHF	TGTGCCAGCGACCGATTCGGTAGCAATCAGCCCCAGCATTTT
TRBJ1-5	.	TRBV6-6	.	CASSPGAANQPQHF	TGTGCCAGCAGCCCCGGGGCAGCTAATCAGCCCCAGCATTTT
TRBJ1-1	TRBD1	TRBV6-2/TRBV6-3	.	CASSAPSGGNTEAFF	TGTGCCAGCAGTGCCCCCTCAGGGGGTAACACTGAAGCTTTCTTT
TRBJ1-5	.	TRBV20-1	many	CSARGDGNQPQHF	TGCAGTGCTAGGGGGGATGGCAATCAGCCCCAGCATTTT
TRBJ2-7	.	TRBV29-1	few	CSVGGQVGGKDYEQYF	TGCAGCGTAGGAGGCCAGGTAGGGGGTAAGGACTACGAGCAGTACTTC
TRBJ1-2	TRBD1	TRBV29-1	.	CSVEEGTEGYTF	TGCAGCGTTGAAGAAGGGACAGAAGGCTACACCTTC
TRBJ2-7	.	TRBV7-9	many	CASSPDFPLREQYF	TGTGCCAGCAGCCCGGACTTCCCCCTCCGCGAGCAGTACTTC
TRBJ1-1	.	TRBV12-3/TRBV12-4	few	CATSADLSTGDTEAFF	TGTGCCACCTCGGCAGACCTTTCTACTGGGGACACTGAAGCTTTCTTT
TRBJ2-1	.	TRBV6-5	.	CASERRGHSYNEQFF	TGTGCCAGTGAGCGGAGGGGACACTCCTACAATGAGCAGTTCTTC
TRBJ2-1	.	TRBV5-1	many	CASSLDRSSYNEQFF	TGCGCCAGCAGCCTTGACAGGAGCTCCTACAATGAGCAGTTCTTC
TRBJ2-3	.	TRBV7-7	.	CASSLDGMNTQYF	TGTGCTAGCAGCTTAGACGGGATGAATACGCAGTATTTT
TRBJ1-2	.	TRBV7-2	few	CASSLGGGVPGYTF	TGTGCCAGCAGCTTAGGAGGAGGGGTTCCGGGCTACACCTTC
TRBJ2-1	.	TRBV4-2	.	CASSQTDGVGEQFF	TGTGCCAGCAGCCAAACCGACGGGGTTGGGGAGCAGTTCTTC
TRBJ1-2	.	TRBV6-2/TRBV6-3	.	CASSYSTVTNGYTF	TGTGCCAGCAGTTACAGTACCGTCACGAATGGCTACACCTTC
TRBJ1-3	TRBD1	TRBV4-3	few	CASSDGPDRGNTIYF	TGCGCCAGCAGCGACGGCCCGGACAGGGGAAACACCATATATTTT
TRBJ1-1	.	TRBV5-1	few	CASSLVLENTEAFF	TGCGCCAGCAGCTTGGTCTTGGAGAACACTGAAGCTTTCTTT
TRBJ2-1	.	TRBV4-3	.	CASSQDREWNEQFF	TGCGCCAGCAGCCAAGATCGAGAATGGAATGAGCAGTTCTTC
TRBJ2-5	TRBD1	TRBV7-9	.	CASSSNRDSRRLETQYF	TGTGCCAGCAGCTCAAACAGGGACAGCAGAAGACTAGAGACCCAGTACTTC
TRBJ1-2	.	TRBV15	many	CATSRDGESRPLEEGYTF	TGTGCCACCAGCAGAGATGGGGAGAGTCGGCCCTTGGAAGAGGGCTACACCTTC
TRBJ1-4	TRBD1	TRBV25-1	.	CASRTGGKNEKLFF	TGTGCCAGCAGGACAGGGGGCAAAAATGAAAAACTGTTTTTT
TRBJ2-1	TRBD2	TRBV20-1	.	CSAKLAGESGEQFF	TGCAGTGCTAAACTAGCGGGGGAGTCAGGGGAGCAGTTCTTC
TRBJ1-1	.	TRBV10-3	few	CAIRSASGADLGTEAFF	TGTGCCATCAGGTCTGCATCAGGGGCGGATCTGGGCACTGAAGCTTTCTTT
TRBJ1-1	.	TRBV4-1	many	CASSLRRLNTEAFF	TGCGCCAGCAGCCTTCGACGGTTAAACACTGAAGCTTTCTTT
TRBJ1-5	.	TRBV20-1	few	CSASRGYSNQPQHF	TGCAGTGCTAGCAGGGGATATAGCAATCAGCCCCAGCATTTT